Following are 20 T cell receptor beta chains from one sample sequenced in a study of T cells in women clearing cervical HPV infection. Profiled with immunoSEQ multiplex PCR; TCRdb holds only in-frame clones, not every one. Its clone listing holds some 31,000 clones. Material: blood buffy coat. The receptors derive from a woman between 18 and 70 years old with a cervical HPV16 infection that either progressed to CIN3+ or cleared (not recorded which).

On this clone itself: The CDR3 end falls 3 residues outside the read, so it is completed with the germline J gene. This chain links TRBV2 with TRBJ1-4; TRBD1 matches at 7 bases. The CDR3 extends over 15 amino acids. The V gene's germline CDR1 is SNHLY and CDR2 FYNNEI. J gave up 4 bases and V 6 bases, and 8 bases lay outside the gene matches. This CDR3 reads CASRARQGDNEKLFF. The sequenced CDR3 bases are TGTGCCAGCAGGGCCCGACAGGGAGATAATGAAAAA. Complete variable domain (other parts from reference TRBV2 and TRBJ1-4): EPEVTQTPSHQVTQMGQEVILRCVPISNHLYFYWYRQILGQKVEFLVSFYNNEISEKSEIFDDQFSVERPDGSNFTLKIRSTKLEDSAMYFCASRARQGDNEKLFFGSGTQLSVL.

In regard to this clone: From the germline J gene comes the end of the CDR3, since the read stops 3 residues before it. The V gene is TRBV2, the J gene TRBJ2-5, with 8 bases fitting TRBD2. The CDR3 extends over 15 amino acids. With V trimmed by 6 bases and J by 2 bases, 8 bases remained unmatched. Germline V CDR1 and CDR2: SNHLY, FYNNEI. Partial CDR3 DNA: TGTGCCAGCAGGCCGGGAGCGGGAGTTCAAGAGACC. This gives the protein CASRPGAGVQET. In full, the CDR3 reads CASRPGAGVQETQYF.

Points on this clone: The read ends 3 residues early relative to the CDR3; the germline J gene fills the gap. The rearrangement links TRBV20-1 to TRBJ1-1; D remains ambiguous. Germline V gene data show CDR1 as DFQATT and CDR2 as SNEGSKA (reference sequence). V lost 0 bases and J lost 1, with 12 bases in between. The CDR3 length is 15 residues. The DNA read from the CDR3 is TGCAGTGCTAGAGATCGTGAGGGCCCGAACACTGAA. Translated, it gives CSARDREGPNTE. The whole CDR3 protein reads CSARDREGPNTEAFF.

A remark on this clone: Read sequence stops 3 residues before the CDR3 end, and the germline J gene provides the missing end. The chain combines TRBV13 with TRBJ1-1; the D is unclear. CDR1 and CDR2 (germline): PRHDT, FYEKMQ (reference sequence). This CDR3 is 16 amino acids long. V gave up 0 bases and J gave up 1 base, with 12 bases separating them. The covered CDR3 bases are TGTGCCAGCAGCTTAGGCCTAAGAGGCGGGAACACTGAA. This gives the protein CASSLGLRGGNTE. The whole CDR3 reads CASSLGLRGGNTEAFF.

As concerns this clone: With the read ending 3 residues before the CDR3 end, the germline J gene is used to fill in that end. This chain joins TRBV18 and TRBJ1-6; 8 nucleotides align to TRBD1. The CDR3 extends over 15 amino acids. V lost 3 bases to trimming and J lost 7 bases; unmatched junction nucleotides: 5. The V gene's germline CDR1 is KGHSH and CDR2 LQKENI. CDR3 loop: CASSPGQGGNSPLHF. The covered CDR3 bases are TGTGCCAGCTCACCCGGACAGGGAGGAAATTCACCC.

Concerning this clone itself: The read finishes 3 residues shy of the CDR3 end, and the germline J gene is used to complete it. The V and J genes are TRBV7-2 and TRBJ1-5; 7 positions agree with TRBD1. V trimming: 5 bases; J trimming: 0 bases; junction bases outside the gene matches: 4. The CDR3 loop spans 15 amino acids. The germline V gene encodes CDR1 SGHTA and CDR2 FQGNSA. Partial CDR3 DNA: TGTGCCAGCAGCCAGACAGGGAATAGCAATCAGCCC. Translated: CASSQTGNSNQP. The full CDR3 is CASSQTGNSNQPQHF.

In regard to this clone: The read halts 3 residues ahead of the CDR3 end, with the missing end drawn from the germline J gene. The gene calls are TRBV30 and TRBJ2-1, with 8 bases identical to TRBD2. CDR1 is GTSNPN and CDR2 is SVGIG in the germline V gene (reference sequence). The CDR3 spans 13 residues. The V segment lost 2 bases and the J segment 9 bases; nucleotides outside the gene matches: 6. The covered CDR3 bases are TGTGCCTGGAGTCCCGGGACTAGTGTTGAG. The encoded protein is CAWSPGTSVE. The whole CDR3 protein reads CAWSPGTSVEQFF.

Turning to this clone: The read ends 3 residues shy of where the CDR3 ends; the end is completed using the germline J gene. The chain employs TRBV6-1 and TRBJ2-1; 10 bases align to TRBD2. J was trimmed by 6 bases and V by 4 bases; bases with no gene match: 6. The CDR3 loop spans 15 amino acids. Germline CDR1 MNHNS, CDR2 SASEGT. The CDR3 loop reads CASSVPASGSNEQFF. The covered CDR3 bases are TGTGCCAGCAGTGTACCGGCTAGCGGGAGCAATGAG.

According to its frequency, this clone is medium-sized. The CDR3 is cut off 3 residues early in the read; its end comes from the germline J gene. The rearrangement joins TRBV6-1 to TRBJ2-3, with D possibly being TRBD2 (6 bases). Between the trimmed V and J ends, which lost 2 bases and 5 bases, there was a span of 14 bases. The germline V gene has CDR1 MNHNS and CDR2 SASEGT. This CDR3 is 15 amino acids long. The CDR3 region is CASSEYGQGGDTQYF. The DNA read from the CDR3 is TGTGCCAGCAGTGAATATGGTCAGGGAGGAGATACG.

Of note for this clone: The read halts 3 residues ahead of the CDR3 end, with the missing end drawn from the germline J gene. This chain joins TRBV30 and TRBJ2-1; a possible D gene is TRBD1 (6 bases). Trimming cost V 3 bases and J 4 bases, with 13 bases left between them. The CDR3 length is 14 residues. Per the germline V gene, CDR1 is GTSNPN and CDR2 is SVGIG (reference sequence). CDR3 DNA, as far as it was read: TGTGCCTGGAGGCGACGGGACACTTACAATGAG. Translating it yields CAWRRRDTYNE. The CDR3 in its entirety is CAWRRRDTYNEQFF.

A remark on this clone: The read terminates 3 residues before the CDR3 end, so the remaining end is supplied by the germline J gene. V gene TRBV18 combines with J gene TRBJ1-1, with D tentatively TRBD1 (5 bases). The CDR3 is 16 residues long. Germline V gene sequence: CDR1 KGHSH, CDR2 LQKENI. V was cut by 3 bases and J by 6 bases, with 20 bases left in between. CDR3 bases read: TGTGCCAGCTCACCCCCGATGGGCGGGGGAAGGCCTGAA. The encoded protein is CASSPPMGGGRPE. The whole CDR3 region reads CASSPPMGGGRPEAFF.

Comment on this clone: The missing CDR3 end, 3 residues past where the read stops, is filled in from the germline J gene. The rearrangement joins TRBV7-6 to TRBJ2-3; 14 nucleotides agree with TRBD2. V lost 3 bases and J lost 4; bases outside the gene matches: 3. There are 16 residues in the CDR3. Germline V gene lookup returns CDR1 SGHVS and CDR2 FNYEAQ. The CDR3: CASSLTSGRAADTQYF. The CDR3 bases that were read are TGTGCCAGCAGCTTGACTAGCGGGAGGGCCGCAGATACG.

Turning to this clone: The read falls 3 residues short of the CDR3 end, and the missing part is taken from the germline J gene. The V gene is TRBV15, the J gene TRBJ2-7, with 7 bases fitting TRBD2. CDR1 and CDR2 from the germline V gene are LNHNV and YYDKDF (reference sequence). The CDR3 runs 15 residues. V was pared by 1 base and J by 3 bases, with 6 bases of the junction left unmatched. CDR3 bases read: TGTGCCACCAGCAGAGCATCAGGGAGGGGCTACGAG. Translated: CATSRASGRGYE. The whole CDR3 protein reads CATSRASGRGYEQYF. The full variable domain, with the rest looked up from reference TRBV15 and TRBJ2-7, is DAMVIQNPRYQVTQFGKPVTLSCSQTLNHNVMYWYQQKSSQAPKLLFHYYDKDFNNEADTPDNFQSRRPNTSFCFLDIRSPGLGDTAMYLCATSRASGRGYEQYFGPGTRLTVT.

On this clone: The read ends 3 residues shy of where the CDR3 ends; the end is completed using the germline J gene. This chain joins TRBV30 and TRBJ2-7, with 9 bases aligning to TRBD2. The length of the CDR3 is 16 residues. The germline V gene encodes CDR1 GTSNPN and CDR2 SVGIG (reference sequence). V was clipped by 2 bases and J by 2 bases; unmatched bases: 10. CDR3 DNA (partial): TGTGCCTGGAGTACGGGTCTAGCGGGACCAACCTACGAG. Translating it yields CAWSTGLAGPTYE. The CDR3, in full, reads CAWSTGLAGPTYEQYF.

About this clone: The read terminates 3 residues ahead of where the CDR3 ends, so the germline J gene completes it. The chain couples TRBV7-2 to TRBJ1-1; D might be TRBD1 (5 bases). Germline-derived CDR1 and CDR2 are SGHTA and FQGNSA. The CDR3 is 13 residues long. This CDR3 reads CASSSYQTAEAFF. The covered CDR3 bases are TGTGCCAGCAGCTCCTATCAGACAGCCGAA.

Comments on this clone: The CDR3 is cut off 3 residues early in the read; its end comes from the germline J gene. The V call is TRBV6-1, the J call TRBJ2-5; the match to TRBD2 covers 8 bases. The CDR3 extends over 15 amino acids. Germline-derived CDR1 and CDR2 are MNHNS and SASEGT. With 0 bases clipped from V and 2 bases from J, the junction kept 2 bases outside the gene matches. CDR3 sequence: CASSEAPGGQETQYF. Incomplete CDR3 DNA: TGTGCCAGCAGTGAAGCGCCGGGGGGGCAAGAGACC.

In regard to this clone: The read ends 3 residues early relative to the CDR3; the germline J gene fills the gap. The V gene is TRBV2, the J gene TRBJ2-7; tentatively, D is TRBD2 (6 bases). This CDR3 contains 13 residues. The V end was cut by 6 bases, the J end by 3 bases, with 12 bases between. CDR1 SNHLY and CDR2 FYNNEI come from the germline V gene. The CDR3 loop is CASSTTGVYEQYF. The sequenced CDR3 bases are TGTGCCAGCAGCACCACGGGGGTCTACGAG.

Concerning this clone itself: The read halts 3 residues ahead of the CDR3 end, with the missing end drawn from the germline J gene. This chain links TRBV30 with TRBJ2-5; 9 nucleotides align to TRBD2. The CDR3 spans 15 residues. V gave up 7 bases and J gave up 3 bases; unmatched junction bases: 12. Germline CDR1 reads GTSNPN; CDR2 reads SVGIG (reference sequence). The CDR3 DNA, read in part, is TGTGCCTTTGGGCCTAGCGGGGCTATGAAAGAGACC. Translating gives CAFGPSGAMKET. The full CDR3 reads CAFGPSGAMKETQYF.

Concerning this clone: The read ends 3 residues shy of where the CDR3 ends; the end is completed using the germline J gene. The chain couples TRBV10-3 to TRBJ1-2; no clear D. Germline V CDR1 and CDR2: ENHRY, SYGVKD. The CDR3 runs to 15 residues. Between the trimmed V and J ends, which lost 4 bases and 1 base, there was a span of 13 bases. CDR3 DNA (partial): TGTGCCATCAGTGGGCAAGATCGGGTTAACTATGGC. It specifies CAISGQDRVNYG. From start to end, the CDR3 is CAISGQDRVNYGYTF.

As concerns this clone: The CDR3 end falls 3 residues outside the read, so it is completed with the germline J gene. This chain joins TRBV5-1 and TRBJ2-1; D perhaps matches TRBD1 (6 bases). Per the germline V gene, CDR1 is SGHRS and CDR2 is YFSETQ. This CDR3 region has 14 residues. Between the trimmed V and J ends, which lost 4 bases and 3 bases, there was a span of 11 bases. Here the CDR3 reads CASSAQGIYNEQFF. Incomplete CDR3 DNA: TGCGCCAGCAGCGCCCAGGGGATCTACAATGAG. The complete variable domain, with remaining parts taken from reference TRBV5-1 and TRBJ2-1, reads KAGVTQTPRYLIKTRGQQVTLSCSPISGHRSVSWYQQTPGQGLQFLFEYFSETQRNKGNFPGRFSGRQFSNSRSEMNVSTLELGDSALYLCASSAQGIYNEQFFGPGTRLTVL.